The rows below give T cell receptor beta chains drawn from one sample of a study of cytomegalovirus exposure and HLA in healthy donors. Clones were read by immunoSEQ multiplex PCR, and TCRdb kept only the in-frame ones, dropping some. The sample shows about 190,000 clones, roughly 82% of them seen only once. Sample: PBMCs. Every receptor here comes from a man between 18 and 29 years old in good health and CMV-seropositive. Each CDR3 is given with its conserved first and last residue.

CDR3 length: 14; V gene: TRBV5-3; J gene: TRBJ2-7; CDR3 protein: CARSLLEGPSEQYF
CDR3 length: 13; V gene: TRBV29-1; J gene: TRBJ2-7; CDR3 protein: CSVAGQITYEQYF
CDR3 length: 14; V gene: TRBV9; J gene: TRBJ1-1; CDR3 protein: CASSADTGNTEAFF
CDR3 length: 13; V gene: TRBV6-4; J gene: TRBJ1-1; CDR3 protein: CASTQGRNTEAFF
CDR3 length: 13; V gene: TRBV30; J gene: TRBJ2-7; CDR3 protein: CAWDALDGREQYF
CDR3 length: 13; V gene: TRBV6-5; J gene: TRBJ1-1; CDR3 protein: CASGRDRGFEAFF
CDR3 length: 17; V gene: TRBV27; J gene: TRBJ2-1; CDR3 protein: CASSLAVAAGVHNEQFF
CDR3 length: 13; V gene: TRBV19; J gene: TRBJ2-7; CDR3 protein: CASSIRLSYEQYF
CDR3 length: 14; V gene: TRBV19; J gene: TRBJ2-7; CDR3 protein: CASSFGPGDHEQYF
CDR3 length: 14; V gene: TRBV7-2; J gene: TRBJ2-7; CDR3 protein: CASSPQVRVYEQYF
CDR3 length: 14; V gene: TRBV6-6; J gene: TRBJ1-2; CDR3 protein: CASSYSSVDYGYTF
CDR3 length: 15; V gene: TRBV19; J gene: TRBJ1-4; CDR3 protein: CASRDPGLPNEKLFF
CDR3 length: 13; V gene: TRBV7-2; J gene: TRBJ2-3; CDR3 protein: CASSFRRADTQYF
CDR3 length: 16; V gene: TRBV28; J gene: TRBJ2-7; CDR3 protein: CASSLEIGTSVYEQYF
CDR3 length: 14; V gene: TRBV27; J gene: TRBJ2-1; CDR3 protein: CASSPGHIYNEQFF
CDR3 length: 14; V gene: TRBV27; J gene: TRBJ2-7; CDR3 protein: CASRLGQGNYEQYF
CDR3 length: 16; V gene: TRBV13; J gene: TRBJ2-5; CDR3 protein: CASSLTTSGTQETQYF
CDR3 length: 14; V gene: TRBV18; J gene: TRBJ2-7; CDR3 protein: CASSRDSSSYEQYF
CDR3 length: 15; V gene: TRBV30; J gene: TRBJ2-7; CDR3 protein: CAWSVRTGPTYEQYF
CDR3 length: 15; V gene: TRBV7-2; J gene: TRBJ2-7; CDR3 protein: CASSTRTGYFYEQYF
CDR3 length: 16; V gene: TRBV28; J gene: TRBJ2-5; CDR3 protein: CASSRTSETSQETQYF
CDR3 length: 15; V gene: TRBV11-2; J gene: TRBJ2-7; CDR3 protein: CASSLALAEPYEQYF
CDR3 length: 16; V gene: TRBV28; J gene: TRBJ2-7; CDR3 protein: CASSFNSWDSSYEQYF
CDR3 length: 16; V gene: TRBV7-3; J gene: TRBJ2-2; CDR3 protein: CASSSWTGVGAGELFF
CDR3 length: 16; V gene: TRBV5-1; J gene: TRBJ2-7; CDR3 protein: CASSRSIGQGGREQYF
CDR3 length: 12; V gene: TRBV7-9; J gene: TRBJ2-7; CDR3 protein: CASSLAGLQGTF
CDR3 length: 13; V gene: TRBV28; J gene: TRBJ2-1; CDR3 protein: CASSLLGGWEQFF
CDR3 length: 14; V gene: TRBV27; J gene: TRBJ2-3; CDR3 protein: CASSLFRVGDTQYF
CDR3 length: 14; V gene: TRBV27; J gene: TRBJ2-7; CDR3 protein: CASSSLRGAYEQYF
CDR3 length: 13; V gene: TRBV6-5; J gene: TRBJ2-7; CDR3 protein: CASRPTDRGQQYF
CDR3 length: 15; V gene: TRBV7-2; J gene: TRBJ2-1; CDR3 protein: CASSLKGGDYNEQFF
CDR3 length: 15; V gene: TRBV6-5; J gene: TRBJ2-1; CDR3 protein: CASSYTPPSSNGQFF
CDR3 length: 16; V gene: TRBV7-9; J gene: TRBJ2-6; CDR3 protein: CASVGGGGASANVLTF
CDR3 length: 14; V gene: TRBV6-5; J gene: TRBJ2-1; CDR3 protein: CASSYEGGVREQFF
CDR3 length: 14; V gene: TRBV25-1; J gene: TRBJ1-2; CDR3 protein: CASSYGEGLYGYTF
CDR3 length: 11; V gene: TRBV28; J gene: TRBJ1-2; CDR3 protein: CASRERMGYTF
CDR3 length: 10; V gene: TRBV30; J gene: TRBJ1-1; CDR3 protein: CAWTGGYAFF
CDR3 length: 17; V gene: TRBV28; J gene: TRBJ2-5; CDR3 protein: CASSPIPGLAGQETQYF
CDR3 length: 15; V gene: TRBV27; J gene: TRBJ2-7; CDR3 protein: CASSLSSGRSYEQYF
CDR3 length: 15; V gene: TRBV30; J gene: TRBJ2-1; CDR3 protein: CALDPSSGGYNEQFF
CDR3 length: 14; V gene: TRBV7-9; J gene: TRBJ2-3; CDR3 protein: CASSHRGPTDTQYF
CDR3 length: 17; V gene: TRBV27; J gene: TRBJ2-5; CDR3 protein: CASSLSRTGGFSETQYF
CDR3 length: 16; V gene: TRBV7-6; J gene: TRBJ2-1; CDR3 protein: CASSSVGKRTYNEQFF
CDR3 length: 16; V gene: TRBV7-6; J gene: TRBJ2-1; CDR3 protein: CASSLGSLVRYNEQFF
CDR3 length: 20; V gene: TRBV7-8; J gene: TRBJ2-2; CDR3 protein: CASSARRPISGRAGTGELFF
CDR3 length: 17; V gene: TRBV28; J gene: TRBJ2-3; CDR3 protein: CASSFQLAGRDTDTQYF
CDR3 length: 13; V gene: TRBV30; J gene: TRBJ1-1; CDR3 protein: CAWSRDMNTEAFF
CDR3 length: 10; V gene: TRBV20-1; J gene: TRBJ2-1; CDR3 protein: CSAGGRRQFF
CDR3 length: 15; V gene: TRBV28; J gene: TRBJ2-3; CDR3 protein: CASGLAGRSTDTQYF
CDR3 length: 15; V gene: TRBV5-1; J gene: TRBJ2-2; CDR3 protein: CASSPDWSRGGELFF